This T cell receptor (beta chain) was observed in a study of T cells after yellow fever vaccination. Whole-study results and caveats: Faster peaking, at day 5 versus 15, marked a secondary response that was weaker. Only a minor proportion of clonotypes was detected across both CD4 and CD8 compartments. The study noted that FACS-sorted repertoires could contain abundant clonotypes contaminating from the bulk population.

TCRdb itself ran the 5' RACE reads through MiXCR, one entry per CDR3 protein. The sample records 150,000 to 200,000 distinct CDR3 sequences, approximately 11% being singletons. In the case of this clonotype: The antigen is unknown.

This CDR3 is 13 amino acids long. Looked up from germline, CDR1 is LGHNA and CDR2 is YSLEER. V lost 0 bases and J lost 2, with 5 bases in between. The V call is TRBV4-3, the J call TRBJ2-7; no reliable D call. This material consisted of CD8+ T cells sorted from PBMCs, taken 15 days after the yellow fever booster vaccination. The receptor was isolated from a man between 18 and 35 years old who received the YFV17D yellow fever vaccine. CDR3 sequence (DNA): TGCGCCAGCAGCCAAGACATGACCTACGAGCAGTACTTC. Translation gives CASSQDMTYEQYF.